The 5 T cell receptor beta chains below all came from one sample that was sequenced in a study of T cell responses to AZD1222 COVID-19 vaccine. Assay used: immunoSEQ multiplex PCR; TCRdb lists only in-frame clones, some missing. The sample lists around 170,000 clones; approximately 91% were seen once. This specimen was peripheral blood, taken on day 0 of AZD1222 vaccination. These receptors originate from an adult in good health.

This sequence joins TRBV24-1 and TRBJ2-1; D is possibly TRBD2 (6 bases). Deletions cut 2 bases from V and 5 bases from J, with 12 bases between. Germline lookup yields CDR1 KGHDR and CDR2 SFDVKD. The CDR3 has 15 amino acids. In DNA, the CDR3 is TGTGCCACCAGTGATTGGGGCGGGAAAGACAATGAGCAGTTCTTC. Its protein is CATSDWGGKDNEQFF.

The chain is built from TRBV7-2 and TRBJ1-1; D is uncertain. Germline V lookup: CDR1 SGHTA, CDR2 FQGNSA. Trimming stripped 5 bases from V and 5 bases from J, with 15 bases between. The CDR3 runs 14 residues. The DNA for the CDR3 is TGTGCCAGCAGCCCAAGGACGGTCCAGACTGAAGCTTTCTTT. This gives the protein CASSPRTVQTEAFF.

J is TRBJ2-5 and V is TRBV4-3; D perhaps matches TRBD2 (5 bases). Germline loops: CDR1 LGHNA, CDR2 YSLEER. This CDR3 has 13 amino acids. V shed 0 bases and J shed 10 bases, with 12 bases lying between them. The CDR3 here is CASSQDPGSSQYF. As DNA, the CDR3 is TGCGCCAGCAGCCAAGACCCGGGGAGTAGCCAGTACTTC.

This chain connects TRBV7-2 to TRBJ1-6; 8 positions agree with TRBD1. Germline CDR1 and CDR2: SGHTA and FQGNSA. J gave up 7 bases and V 2 bases, and 4 bases lay outside the gene matches. The CDR3 runs to 15 residues. CDR3 protein: CASSLRTGLNSPLHF. The CDR3 DNA follows: TGTGCCAGCAGCTTAAGGACAGGGCTGAATTCACCCCTCCACTTT.

The V call is TRBV5-8, the J call TRBJ1-1; D unclear. The length of the CDR3 is 13 residues. V lost 8 bases to trimming and J lost 0 bases, with 11 bases between them. The germline V gene has CDR1 SGHTS and CDR2 YDEGEE. The CDR3 coding sequence is TGTGCCAGTAGGCGAGAGCTGAACACTGAAGCTTTCTTT. Residues: CASRRELNTEAFF.